This TCR beta chain was sequenced during a study of T-cell reconstitution after alpha-beta-depleted transplantation in children. Study-level points and caveats: A year post-transplant, T-cell counts and diversity derived mostly from newly produced T cells.

Unique molecular identifiers were built into the TCRbeta library. TCRdb redid the calling of the PCR reads with MiXCR, one entry per CDR3 protein. The data hold about 90,000 distinct CDR3 sequences, with 15% observed a single time. Germline V gene sequence: CDR1 SNHLY, CDR2 FYNNEI. The CDR3 contains 13 residues. V was pared by 4 bases and J by 3 bases, with 1 base of the junction left unmatched. A remark on this clonotype: Antigen unknown.

The sequences come from PBMCs, mostly from graft donor cells, collected 180 days after TCRalphabeta/CD19-depleted stem cell transplant. This receptor was obtained from a male patient between 2 and 10 years old who had a stem cell transplant for acute lymphoblastic leukemia, so the T cells may come from the graft donor. The chain has TRBV2 and TRBJ1-2; 8 bases line up with TRBD1. The CDR3 nucleotides read TGTGCCAGCAGTGGACAGGGGCACTATGGCTACACCTTC. It encodes CASSGQGHYGYTF.